The 19 T cell receptor beta chains presented below share a single source sample, sequenced in a study of blood T cell repertoires in COVID-19. Assay: immunoSEQ multiplex PCR; the TCRdb copy retains only in-frame clones and omits some. The sample contains fewer than 500,000 clones, roughly 90% of which appear only once. The sample consisted of peripheral blood. The receptors derive from a man aged 18 to 29 with COVID-19, enrolled during active disease.

This clone has more than one count but fewer than ten. The chain carries TRBV25-1 and TRBJ1-2; 10 nucleotides match TRBD1. J gave up 3 bases and V 3 bases, and 13 bases lay outside the gene matches. This CDR3 spans 18 amino acids. Per the germline V gene, CDR1 is MGHDK and CDR2 is SYGVNS. The CDR3 DNA sequence: TGTGCCAGCAGTGATGTACCGGGACAGGGGCGCGGGGACTATGGCTACACCTTC. Encoded protein: CASSDVPGQGRGDYGYTF.

This clone is a singleton in its sample. V usage is TRBV13 and J usage is TRBJ2-7; 7 bases are a match to TRBD1. The V gene's germline CDR1 is PRHDT and CDR2 FYEKMQ (reference sequence). The CDR3 spans 15 residues. V shed 5 bases and J 3 bases; nucleotides not matched to a gene: 10. As DNA, the CDR3 is TGTGCCAGCAGCCCATGGACAGGAGAAAACTACGAGCAGTACTTC. Its protein product is CASSPWTGENYEQYF.

A few counts support this clone. This CDR3 reads CSVGRDRGAEAFF. CDR3 sequence (DNA): TGCAGCGTGGGTCGGGACAGGGGTGCTGAAGCTTTCTTT. This chain uses TRBV29-1 with TRBJ1-1; 10 bases are shared with TRBD1. The CDR3 has 13 amino acids. Germline V gene lookup returns CDR1 SQVTM and CDR2 ANQGSEA. V trimming: 6 bases; J trimming: 6 bases; junction bases outside the gene matches: 7.

The chain couples TRBV5-1 to TRBJ2-5; 10 nucleotides match TRBD1. The J segment lost 5 bases and the V segment lost 0 bases, leaving 7 bases of the junction unmatched. The germline CDR1 and CDR2 sequences are SGHRS and YFSETQ. The CDR3 has 16 residues. The CDR3 DNA reads TGCGCCAGCAGCTTGGGGGACAGGGGTAGGGTGGAGACCCAGTACTTC. This gives the protein CASSLGDRGRVETQYF.

The chain links TRBV4-1 to TRBJ1-6, with 9 nucleotides matching TRBD1. The CDR3 has 16 amino acids. The germline V gene has CDR1 MGHRA and CDR2 YSYEKL. Germline trimming cut 4 bases from V and 8 bases from J; bases unmatched to any gene: 9. The CDR3 DNA reads TGCGCCAGCAGCCTACAGGGGGCGCAGTGGGATTCACCCCTCCACTTT. This encodes CASSLQGAQWDSPLHF.

The chain is built from TRBV30 and TRBJ1-6, with 10 bases that match TRBD1. With V trimmed by 3 bases and J by 0 bases, 5 bases remained unmatched. The V gene's germline CDR1 is GTSNPN and CDR2 SVGIG (reference sequence). The CDR3 totals 17 residues. The CDR3 region is CAWSPRTGGSYNSPLHF. In DNA, the CDR3 is TGTGCCTGGAGCCCTCGGACAGGGGGCTCCTATAATTCACCCCTCCACTTT.

The V call is TRBV6-5, the J call TRBJ2-3; 7 positions match TRBD2. This CDR3 spans 15 amino acids. Germline V gives CDR1 MNHEY, CDR2 SVGAGI. The J segment lost 0 bases and the V segment lost 6 bases, leaving 6 bases of the junction unmatched. The CDR3 loop reads CASSFTSVSTDTQYF. The CDR3 region has the DNA TGTGCCAGCAGCTTTACTAGCGTAAGCACAGATACGCAGTATTTT.

The gene calls are TRBV3-1 (or the pseudogene TRBV3-2) and TRBJ2-3; possible D gene TRBD1, 5 bases. Germline-derived CDR1 and CDR2 are LGHDT and YNNKEL (reference sequence). Trimming took off 1 base at V and 0 bases at J, with 11 bases between the two ends. The CDR3 covers 16 residues. CDR3 residues: CASSQVRGSSTDTQYF. CDR3 DNA sequence: TGTGCCAGCAGCCAAGTTAGGGGATCTAGCACAGATACGCAGTATTTT.

The chain links TRBV12-5 to TRBJ2-3, with 10 bases matching TRBD1. This CDR3 is 15 amino acids long. Germline CDR1 LGHNT, CDR2 FRNRAP. With V trimmed by 5 bases and J by 2 bases, 4 bases remained unmatched. CDR3 DNA: TGTGCTAGTGGTCCCGGGACAGGGGTCACAGATACGCAGTATTTT. Its protein is CASGPGTGVTDTQYF.

This chain connects TRBV11-2 to TRBJ2-6, with D possibly being TRBD1 (6 bases). Germline V gene lookup returns CDR1 SGHAT and CDR2 FQNNGV. This CDR3 has 16 amino acids. Deletions cut 1 base from V and 0 bases from J, with 7 bases between. As DNA, the CDR3 is TGTGCCAGCAGCTTAGTAGGGGGCTCTGGGGCCAACGTCCTGACTTTC. It codes for CASSLVGGSGANVLTF.

The rearrangement links TRBV6-1 to TRBJ2-5, with a weak D call TRBD2 (5 bases). V lost 2 bases to trimming and J lost 4 bases, with 8 bases between them. The CDR3 spans 13 residues. Germline V gene data show CDR1 as MNHNS and CDR2 as SASEGT. The CDR3 reads CASSEIRGETQYF. The CDR3 bases are TGTGCCAGCAGTGAAATACGGGGAGAGACCCAGTACTTC.

This clone came up a few times. In the same sample, other DNA sequences code for this CDR3. V is TRBV24-1 and J is TRBJ2-2; TRBD1 aligns across 7 bases. The CDR3 extends over 17 amino acids. CDR1 and CDR2 from the germline V gene are KGHDR and SFDVKD. Trimming cost V 4 bases and J 3 bases; bases outside gene matches: 10. The CDR3 protein is CATSDPRTGGDTGELFF. The CDR3 DNA reads as TGTGCCACCAGTGACCCAAGGACAGGAGGCGACACCGGGGAGCTGTTTTTT.

The chain has TRBV6-5 and TRBJ2-2, with no clear D. CDR3 length equals 14 residues. The germline CDR1 and CDR2 sequences are MNHEY and SVGAGI. Trimming shortened V by 5 bases and J by 5 bases, and 12 bases separated the two germline ends. CDR3 amino acids: CASSTSVPTGELFF. CDR3 in DNA: TGTGCCAGCAGTACGAGCGTACCTACCGGGGAGCTGTTTTTT.

CDR3 loop: CASSTGMGSGYTF. CDR3 sequence (DNA): TGTGCCAGTAGTACCGGGATGGGCTCTGGCTACACCTTC. The chain couples TRBV19 to TRBJ1-2, with unresolved D. V gave up 4 bases and J gave up 7 bases, with 13 bases separating them. This CDR3 comprises 13 residues. Germline CDR1 LNHDA, CDR2 SQIVND (reference sequence).

The J gene is TRBJ1-4, the V gene TRBV5-4; 10 bases fit TRBD1. Looked up from germline, CDR1 is SGHNT and CDR2 is YYREEE (reference sequence). The CDR3 runs to 14 residues. The V gene end was trimmed by 4 bases and the J gene end by 7 bases; junction bases not matched to a gene: 4. The CDR3 is CASSVGTGVEKLFF. The CDR3 DNA follows: TGTGCCAGCAGCGTGGGGACAGGGGTTGAAAAACTGTTTTTT.

The V and J genes are TRBV2 and TRBJ1-5; a possible D gene is TRBD1 (5 bases). Trimming removed 6 bases at V and 0 bases at J, with 12 bases between. Per the germline V gene, CDR1 is SNHLY and CDR2 is FYNNEI. The CDR3 consists of 15 residues. CDR3 DNA sequence: TGTGCCAGCAGAGCCGACAGACATAGCAATCAGCCCCAGCATTTT. This encodes CASRADRHSNQPQHF.

The rearrangement uses TRBV19 and TRBJ2-3, with 12 positions matching TRBD2. V trimming: 6 bases; J trimming: 2 bases; junction bases outside the gene matches: 6. The CDR3 length is 16 residues. CDR1 is LNHDA, CDR2 SQIVND, per germline (reference sequence). The CDR3 sequence: CASRQTSGSPTDTQYF. The CDR3 DNA reads as TGTGCCAGTAGACAGACTAGCGGGAGTCCCACAGATACGCAGTATTTT.

The chain uses TRBV5-5 and TRBJ2-5; D unresolved. The CDR3 extends over 16 amino acids. Trimming stripped 4 bases from V and 1 base from J, with 17 bases between. CDR1 and CDR2 from the germline V gene are SGHKS and YYEKEE (reference sequence). CDR3 amino acids: CASSPRVTTAQETQYF. The CDR3 nucleotides read TGTGCCAGCAGCCCTCGGGTCACTACCGCCCAAGAGACCCAGTACTTC.

The chain recombines TRBV7-9 with TRBJ1-2; 7 positions agree with TRBD1. This CDR3 comprises 13 residues. Losses at the gene ends were 5 bases for V and 4 bases for J; bases not matched to a gene: 4. Germline assignment: CDR1 SEHNR and CDR2 FQNEAQ (reference sequence). CDR3 region: CASSPGQRYGYTF. Here the CDR3 DNA reads TGTGCCAGCAGCCCGGGACAGCGCTATGGCTACACCTTC. Based on the CDR3 plus reference TRBV7-9 and TRBJ1-2, the full variable domain is DTGVSQNPRHKITKRGQNVTFRCDPISEHNRLYWYRQTLGQGPEFLTYFQNEAQLEKSRLLSDRFSAERPKGSFSTLEIQRTEQGDSAMYLCASSPGQRYGYTFGSGTRLTVV.